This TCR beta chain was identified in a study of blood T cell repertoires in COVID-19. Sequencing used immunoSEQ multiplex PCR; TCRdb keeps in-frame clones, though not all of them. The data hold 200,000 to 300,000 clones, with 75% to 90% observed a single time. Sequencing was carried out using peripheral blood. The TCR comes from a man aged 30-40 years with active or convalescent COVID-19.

CDR3 sequence: CASSGGTSGGKYNEQFF. As DNA, the CDR3 is TGCGCCAGCAGCGGCGGGACTAGCGGGGGGAAATACAATGAGCAGTTCTTC. This sequence joins TRBV5-1 and TRBJ2-1; 15 bases match TRBD2. The CDR3 contains 17 residues. Germline-derived CDR1 and CDR2 are SGHRS and YFSETQ. V lost 4 bases and J lost 4; bases outside the gene matches: 6.